This T cell receptor (beta chain) derives from a study of CD8 T cells in Susac syndrome. Random hexamers were used to reverse transcribe roughly 0.45 to 1 ug of RNA. An immunoSEQ multiplex PCR generated amplified TCR beta CDR3 products spanning 54 Vbeta and 13 Jbeta. One entry per CDR3 protein, called by TCRdb with MiXCR from the immunoSEQ multiplex PCR reads. The repertoire holds more than 65,000 distinct CDR3 sequences, approximately 95% seen once, with 0.2% to 0.25% in the top ten. Study-level findings and limits: It was acknowledged in the study that the number of individuals who were included in its TCR sequencing and HLA analysis was relatively small.

With respect to this clonotype: Its cognate antigen is unknown.

The sequenced target, TCR beta, came from blood CD8+ and CD4+ T cells. Purification of the CD8+ and CD4+ T cells relied on negative isolation, and TEMRA cells underwent FACS enrichment. Germline V gene sequence: CDR1 SGHVS, CDR2 FQNEAQ. This CDR3 is 13 amino acids long. Deletions cut 5 bases from V and 2 bases from J, with 8 bases between. The chain joins TRBV7-8 to TRBJ2-3; D not resolved. The sequenced material came from CD8+ T cells from PBMCs. The TCR sequence derives from a human donor in good health. The CDR3 nucleotides read TGTGCCAGCAGCCCGGACCCCACAGATACGCAGTATTTT. It translates to CASSPDPTDTQYF.